In its sample, the clone carrying this T cell receptor beta chain was seen many times. The CDR3 has 16 residues. Deletions cut 3 bases from V and 4 bases from J, with 13 bases between. Germline loops: CDR1 SGHNT, CDR2 YENEEA. MiXCR was run by TCRdb on the multiplex PCR reads, yielding one entry per CDR3 protein. Found here are 50,000 to 55,000 distinct CDR3 sequences, around 40% of them singletons; the top ten hold approximately 10%. The source of the sample is a study of breast tumors, draining lymph nodes, adjacent tissues. The clonotype was recovered from a female donor with breast cancer. Some clones in this sample may be carry-over from other donors' samples. This chain links TRBV11-3 with TRBJ2-6, with a possible D match to TRBD1 (5 bases). The sequencing sample was made of breast tumor tissue. Written as DNA, the CDR3 is TGTGCCAGCAGCTTGAACAGGCTGGGAGGGGCCAACGTCCTGACTTTC. Protein product: CASSLNRLGGANVLTF.